This T cell receptor (beta chain) derives from a study of blood T cell repertoires in COVID-19. CDR1 and CDR2 from the germline V gene are SGHTA and FQGTGA. The CDR3 runs to 17 residues. Trimming cost V 0 bases and J 7 bases; bases outside gene matches: 11. TCRdb's table, derived via immunoSEQ multiplex PCR, lists solely in-frame clones and lacks some. The sample has 85,000 to 90,000 clones, 75% to 90% seen once. The specimen sequenced was peripheral blood. This receptor was taken from an elderly woman with active or convalescent COVID-19. This rearrangement joins TRBV7-3 to TRBJ2-1; 8 nucleotides align to TRBD2. The CDR3, as DNA: TGTGCCAGCAGCTTAACTTCGGGTCTAGCGGGTAATAATGAGCAGTTCTTC. It encodes CASSLTSGLAGNNEQFF.